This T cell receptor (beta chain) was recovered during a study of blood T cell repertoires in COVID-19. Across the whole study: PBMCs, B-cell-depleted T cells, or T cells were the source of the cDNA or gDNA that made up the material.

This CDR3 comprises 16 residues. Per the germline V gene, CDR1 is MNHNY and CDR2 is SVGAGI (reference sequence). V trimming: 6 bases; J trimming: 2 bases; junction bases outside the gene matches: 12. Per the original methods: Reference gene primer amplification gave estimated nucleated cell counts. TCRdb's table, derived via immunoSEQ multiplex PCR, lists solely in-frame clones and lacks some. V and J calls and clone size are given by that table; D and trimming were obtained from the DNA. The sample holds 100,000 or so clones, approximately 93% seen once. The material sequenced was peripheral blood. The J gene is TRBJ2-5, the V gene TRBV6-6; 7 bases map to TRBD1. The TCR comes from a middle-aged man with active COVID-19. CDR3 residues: CASSLGQTATQETQYF. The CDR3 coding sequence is TGTGCCAGCAGCCTGGGACAGACCGCCACACAAGAGACCCAGTACTTC.